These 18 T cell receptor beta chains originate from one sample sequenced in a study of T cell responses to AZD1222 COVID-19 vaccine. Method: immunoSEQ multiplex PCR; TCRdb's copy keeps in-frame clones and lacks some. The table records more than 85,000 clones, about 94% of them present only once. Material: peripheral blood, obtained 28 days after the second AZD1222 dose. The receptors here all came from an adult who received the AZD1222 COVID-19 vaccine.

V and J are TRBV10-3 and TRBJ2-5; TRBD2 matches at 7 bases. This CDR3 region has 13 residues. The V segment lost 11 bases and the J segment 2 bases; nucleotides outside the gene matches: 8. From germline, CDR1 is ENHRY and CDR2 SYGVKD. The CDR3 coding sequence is TGTGCCCATAGTGGGGGGGTACAAGAGACCCAGTACTTC. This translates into CAHSGGVQETQYF.

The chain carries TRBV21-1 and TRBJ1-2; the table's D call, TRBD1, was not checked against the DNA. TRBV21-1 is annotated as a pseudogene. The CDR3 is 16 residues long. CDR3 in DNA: TGTGCCAGCAGCACATCACAGGGCAGGCACGGTCATGGCTACACCTTC. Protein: CASSTSQGRHGHGYTF.

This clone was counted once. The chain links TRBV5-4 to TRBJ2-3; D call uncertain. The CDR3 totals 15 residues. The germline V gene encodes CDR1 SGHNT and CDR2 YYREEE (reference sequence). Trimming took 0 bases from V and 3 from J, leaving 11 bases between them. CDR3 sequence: CASSLAWAITDTQYF. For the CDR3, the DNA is TGTGCCAGCAGCTTGGCCTGGGCTATTACAGATACGCAGTATTTT.

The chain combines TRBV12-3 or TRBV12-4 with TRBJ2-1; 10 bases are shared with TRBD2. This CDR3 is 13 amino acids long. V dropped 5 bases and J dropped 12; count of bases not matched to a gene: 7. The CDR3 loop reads CASSLSSGSGQFF. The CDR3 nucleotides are TGTGCCAGCAGTCTCTCTAGCGGGAGCGGGCAGTTCTTC.

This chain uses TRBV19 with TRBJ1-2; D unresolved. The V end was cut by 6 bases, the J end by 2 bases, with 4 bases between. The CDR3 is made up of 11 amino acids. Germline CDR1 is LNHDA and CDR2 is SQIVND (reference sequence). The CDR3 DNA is TGTGCCAGTAGGCAAAACTATGGCTACACCTTC. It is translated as CASRQNYGYTF.

The CDR3 bases are TGTGCCAGCACCTATAGCAATCAGCCCCAGCATTTT. As protein: CASTYSNQPQHF. This chain links TRBV12-3 or TRBV12-4 with TRBJ1-5; no clear D. The CDR3 extends over 12 amino acids. Trimming shortened V by 7 bases and J by 0 bases, and 4 bases separated the two germline ends.

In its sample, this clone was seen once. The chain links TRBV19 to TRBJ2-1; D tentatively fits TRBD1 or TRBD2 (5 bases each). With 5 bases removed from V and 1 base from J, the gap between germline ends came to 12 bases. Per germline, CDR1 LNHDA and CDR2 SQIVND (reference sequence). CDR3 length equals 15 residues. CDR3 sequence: CASSWGLASYNEQFF. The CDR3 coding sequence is TGTGCCAGTAGTTGGGGGTTGGCTTCCTACAATGAGCAGTTCTTC.

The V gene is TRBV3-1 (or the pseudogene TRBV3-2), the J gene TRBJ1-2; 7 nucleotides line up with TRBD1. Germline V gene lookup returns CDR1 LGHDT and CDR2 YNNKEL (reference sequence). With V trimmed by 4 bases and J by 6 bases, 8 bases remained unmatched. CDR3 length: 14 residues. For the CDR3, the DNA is TGTGCCAGCAGCCGACAGGGCGAAAAAAATGGCTACACCTTC. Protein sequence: CASSRQGEKNGYTF.

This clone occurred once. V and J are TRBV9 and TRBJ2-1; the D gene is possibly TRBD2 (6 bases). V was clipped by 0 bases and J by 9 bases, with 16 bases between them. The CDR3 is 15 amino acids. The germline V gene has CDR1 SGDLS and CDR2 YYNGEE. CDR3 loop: CASSVGGRMVGEQFF. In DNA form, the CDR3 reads TGTGCCAGCAGCGTAGGGGGGAGGATGGTCGGTGAGCAGTTCTTC.

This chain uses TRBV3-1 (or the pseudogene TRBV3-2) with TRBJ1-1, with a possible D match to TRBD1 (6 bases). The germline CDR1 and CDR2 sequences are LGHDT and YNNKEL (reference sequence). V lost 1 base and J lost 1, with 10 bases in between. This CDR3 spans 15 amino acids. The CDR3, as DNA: TGTGCCAGCAGCCAAGTGCTACAGGGGAACACTGAAGCTTTCTTT. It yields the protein CASSQVLQGNTEAFF.

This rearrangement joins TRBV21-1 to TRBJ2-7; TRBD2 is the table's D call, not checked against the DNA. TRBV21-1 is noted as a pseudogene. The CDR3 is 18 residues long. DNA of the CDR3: TGTGCCAGCAGCAAAGGGGCGGACGGGAGGGCCGATGATTACGAGCAGTACTTC. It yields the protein CASSKGADGRADDYEQYF.

The CDR3 loop reads CASSLRQGYNEQFF. The CDR3 coding sequence is TGTGCCAGCAGCTTAAGGCAGGGCTACAATGAGCAGTTCTTC. The chain uses TRBV11-2 and TRBJ2-1; D is possibly TRBD1 (5 bases). V lost 2 bases and J lost 3, with 8 bases in between. CDR3 length: 14 residues. Germline V lookup: CDR1 SGHAT, CDR2 FQNNGV. The full variable domain, with the rest looked up from reference TRBV11-2 and TRBJ2-1, is EAGVAQSPRYKIIEKRQSVAFWCNPISGHATLYWYQQILGQGPKLLIQFQNNGVVDDSQLPKDRFSAERLKGVDSTLKIQPAKLEDSAVYLCASSLRQGYNEQFFGPGTRLTVL.

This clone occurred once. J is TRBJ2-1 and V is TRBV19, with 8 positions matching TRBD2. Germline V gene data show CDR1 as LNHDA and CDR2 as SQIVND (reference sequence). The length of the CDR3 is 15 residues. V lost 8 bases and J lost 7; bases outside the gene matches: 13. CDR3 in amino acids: CASRSGAGGGNEQFF. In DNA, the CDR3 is TGTGCCAGTCGCTCGGGGGCGGGAGGAGGAAATGAGCAGTTCTTC.

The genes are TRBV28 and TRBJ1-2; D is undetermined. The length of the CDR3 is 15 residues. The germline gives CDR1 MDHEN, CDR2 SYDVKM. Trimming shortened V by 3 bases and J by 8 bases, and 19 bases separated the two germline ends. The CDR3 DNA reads TGTGCCAGCAGTTTTGGTCCCCGGCGGTTGGGCGGCTACACCTTC. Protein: CASSFGPRRLGGYTF.

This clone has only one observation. DNA for the CDR3: TGCGCCAGCAGCCCAGGGGGCACGGCCAACGTCCTGACTTTC. It is translated as CASSPGGTANVLTF. The V call is TRBV10-1, the J call TRBJ2-6; 8 positions match TRBD1. Germline V gene sequence: CDR1 WNHNN, CDR2 SYGVQD (reference sequence). CDR3 length: 14 amino acids. With V trimmed by 6 bases and J by 6 bases, 4 bases remained unmatched.

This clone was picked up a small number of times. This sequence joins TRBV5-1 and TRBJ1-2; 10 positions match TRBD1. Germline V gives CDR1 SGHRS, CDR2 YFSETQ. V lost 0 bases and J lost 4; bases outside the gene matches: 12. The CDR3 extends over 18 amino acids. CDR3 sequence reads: CASSLVAIDRGHIYGYTF. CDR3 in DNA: TGCGCCAGCAGCTTGGTGGCGATAGACAGGGGGCACATCTATGGCTACACCTTC. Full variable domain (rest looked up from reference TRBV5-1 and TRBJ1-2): KAGVTQTPRYLIKTRGQQVTLSCSPISGHRSVSWYQQTPGQGLQFLFEYFSETQRNKGNFPGRFSGRQFSNSRSEMNVSTLELGDSALYLCASSLVAIDRGHIYGYTFGSGTRLTVV.

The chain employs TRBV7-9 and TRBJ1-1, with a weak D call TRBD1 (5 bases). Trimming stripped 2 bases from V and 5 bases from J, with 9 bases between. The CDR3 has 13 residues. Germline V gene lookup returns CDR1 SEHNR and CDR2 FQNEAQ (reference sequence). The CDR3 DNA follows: TGTGCCAGCAGCTTACAGGGTCGGACTGAAGCTTTCTTT. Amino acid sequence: CASSLQGRTEAFF.

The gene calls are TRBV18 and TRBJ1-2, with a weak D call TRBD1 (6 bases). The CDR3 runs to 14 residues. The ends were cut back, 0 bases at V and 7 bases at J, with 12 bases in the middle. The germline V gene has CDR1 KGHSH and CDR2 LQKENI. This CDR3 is CASSPPETGVGYTF. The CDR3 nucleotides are TGTGCCAGCTCACCACCGGAGACAGGAGTTGGCTACACCTTC.